Described below is a single T cell receptor (beta chain) sequence and its context. This same CDR3 is encoded by further DNA sequences in the sample. V shed 1 base, J shed 8 bases, and the junction held 4 bases outside the gene matches. Looked up from germline, CDR1 is MNHEY and CDR2 is SVGEGT. This CDR3 contains 15 residues. The sample is drawn from a study of blood T cell repertoires in COVID-19. Across the study: Spain, Italy and the United States supplied samples that represented acute and convalescent COVID-19.

Original data processing: Estimation of nucleated cell counts relied on the amplification of reference gene primers. Profiling relied on immunoSEQ multiplex PCR, and the TCRdb table lists in-frame clones only, not all of them. V, J and clone size reflect that table, while D and trimming were determined from the DNA. The table lists 200,000 to 250,000 clones, 83% of them singletons, with 4.8% in the top ten. This sequence was found in a woman aged 45-65 years who had been exposed to COVID-19. J is TRBJ1-6 and V is TRBV6-2 or TRBV6-3; 8 positions match TRBD1. Sequencing was performed on PBMCs or T cells enriched from blood (not recorded which). The CDR3 spells CASSYWQGADSPLHF. CDR3 coding DNA: TGTGCCAGCAGTTACTGGCAGGGGGCCGATTCACCCCTCCACTTT.